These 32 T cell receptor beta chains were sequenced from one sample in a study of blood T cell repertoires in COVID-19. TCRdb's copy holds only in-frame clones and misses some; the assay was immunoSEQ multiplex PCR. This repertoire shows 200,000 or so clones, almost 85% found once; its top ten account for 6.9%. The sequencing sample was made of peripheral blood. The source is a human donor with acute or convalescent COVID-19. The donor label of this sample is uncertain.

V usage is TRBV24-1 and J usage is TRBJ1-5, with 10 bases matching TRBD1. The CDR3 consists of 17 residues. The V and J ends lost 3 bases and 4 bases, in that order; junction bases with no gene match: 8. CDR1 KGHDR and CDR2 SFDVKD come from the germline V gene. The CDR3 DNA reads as TGTGCCACCAGTGATCCGGGGACAGGGGCCCTTAATCAGCCCCAGCATTTT. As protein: CATSDPGTGALNQPQHF.

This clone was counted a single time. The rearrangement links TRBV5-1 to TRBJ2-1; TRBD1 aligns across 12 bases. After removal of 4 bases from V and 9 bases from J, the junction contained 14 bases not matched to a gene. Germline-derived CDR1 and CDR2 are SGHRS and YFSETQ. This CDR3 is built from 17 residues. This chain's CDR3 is CASSAISGTGGAGEQFF. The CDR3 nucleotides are TGCGCCAGCAGCGCCATCTCCGGGACAGGGGGCGCGGGTGAGCAGTTCTTC.

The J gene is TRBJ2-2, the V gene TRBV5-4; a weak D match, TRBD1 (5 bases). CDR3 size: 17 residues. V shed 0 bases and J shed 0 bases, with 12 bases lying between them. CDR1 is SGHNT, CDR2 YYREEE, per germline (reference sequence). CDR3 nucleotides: TGTGCCAGCAGCTTGGCCCGGCCAGGGACGAACACCGGGGAGCTGTTTTTT. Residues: CASSLARPGTNTGELFF.

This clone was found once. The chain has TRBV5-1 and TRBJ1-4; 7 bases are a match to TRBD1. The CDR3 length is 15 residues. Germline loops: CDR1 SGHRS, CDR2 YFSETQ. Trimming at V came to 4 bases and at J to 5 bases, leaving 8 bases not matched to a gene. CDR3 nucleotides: TGCGCCAGCAGCAATACGGGACAGCGCAATGAAAAACTGTTTTTT. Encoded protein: CASSNTGQRNEKLFF.

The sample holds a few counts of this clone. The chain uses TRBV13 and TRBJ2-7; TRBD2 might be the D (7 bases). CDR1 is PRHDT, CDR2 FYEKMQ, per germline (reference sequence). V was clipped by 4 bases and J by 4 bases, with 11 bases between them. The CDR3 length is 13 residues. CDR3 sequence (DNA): TGTGCCAGCAGCTCGGGGGGCTGGTACGAGCAGTACTTC. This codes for CASSSGGWYEQYF.

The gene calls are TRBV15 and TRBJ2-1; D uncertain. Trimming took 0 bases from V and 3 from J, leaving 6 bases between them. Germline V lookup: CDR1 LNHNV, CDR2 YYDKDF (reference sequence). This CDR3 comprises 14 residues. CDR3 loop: CATSRDQVYNEQFF. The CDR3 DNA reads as TGTGCCACCAGCAGAGATCAGGTCTACAATGAGCAGTTCTTC.

CDR3 sequence (DNA): TGCGCCAGCAGCCAAGATAGGGCTGGCGGGCCCTACCAAGAGACCCAGTACTTC. This sequence encodes CASSQDRAGGPYQETQYF. The rearrangement uses TRBV4-1 and TRBJ2-5, with D perhaps matching TRBD2 (5 bases). This CDR3 is 18 amino acids long. Germline V lookup: CDR1 MGHRA, CDR2 YSYEKL. V lost 0 bases, J lost 0 bases, and 17 bases lay in between.

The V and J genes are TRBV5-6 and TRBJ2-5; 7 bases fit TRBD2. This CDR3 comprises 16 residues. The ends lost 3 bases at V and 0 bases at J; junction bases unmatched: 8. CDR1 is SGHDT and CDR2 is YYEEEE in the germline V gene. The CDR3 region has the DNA TGTGCCAGCAGCTCTGGACTAGGGAGGTACCAAGAGACCCAGTACTTC. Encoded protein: CASSSGLGRYQETQYF.

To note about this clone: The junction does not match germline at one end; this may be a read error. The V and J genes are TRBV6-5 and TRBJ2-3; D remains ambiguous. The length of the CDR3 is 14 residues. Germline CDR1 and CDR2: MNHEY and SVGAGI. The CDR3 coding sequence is TGTGCCAGCAGTCCAAGTAGTAGCAGAGATACGCAGTATTTT. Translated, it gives CASSPSSSRDTQYF.

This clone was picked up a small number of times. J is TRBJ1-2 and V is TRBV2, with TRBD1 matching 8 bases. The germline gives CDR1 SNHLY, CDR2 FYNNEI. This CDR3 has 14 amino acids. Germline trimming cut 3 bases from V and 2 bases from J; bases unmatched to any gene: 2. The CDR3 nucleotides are TGTGCCAGCAGTGACCGACAGGGGAACTATGGCTACACCTTC. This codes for CASSDRQGNYGYTF.

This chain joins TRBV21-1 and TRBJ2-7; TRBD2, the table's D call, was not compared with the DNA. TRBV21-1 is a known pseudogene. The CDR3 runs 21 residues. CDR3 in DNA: TGTGCCAGCAGCAAAAAAAGGGGGACTAGCGGGCATAAACAACCCCCCTACGAGCAGTACTTC. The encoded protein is CASSKKRGTSGHKQPPYEQYF.

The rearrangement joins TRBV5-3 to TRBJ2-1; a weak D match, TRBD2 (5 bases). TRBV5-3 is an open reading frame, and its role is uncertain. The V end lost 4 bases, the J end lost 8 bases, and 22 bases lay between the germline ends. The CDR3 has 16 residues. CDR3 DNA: TGTGCCAGAAGCCCCCCTTTGGTAGCGTTTGGAGATGAGCAGTTCTTC. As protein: CARSPPLVAFGDEQFF.

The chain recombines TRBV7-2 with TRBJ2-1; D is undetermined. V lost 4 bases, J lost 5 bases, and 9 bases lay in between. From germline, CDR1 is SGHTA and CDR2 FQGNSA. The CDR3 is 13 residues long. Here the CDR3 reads CASSSRRDNEQFF. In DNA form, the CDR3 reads TGTGCCAGCAGCTCACGCCGGGACAATGAGCAGTTCTTC.

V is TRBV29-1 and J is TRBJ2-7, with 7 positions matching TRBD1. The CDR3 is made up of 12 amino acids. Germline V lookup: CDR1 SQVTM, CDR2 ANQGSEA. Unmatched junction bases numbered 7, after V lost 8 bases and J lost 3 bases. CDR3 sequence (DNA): TGCAGCCTCAGACAGGGTTGCTACGAGCAGTACTTC. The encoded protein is CSLRQGCYEQYF.

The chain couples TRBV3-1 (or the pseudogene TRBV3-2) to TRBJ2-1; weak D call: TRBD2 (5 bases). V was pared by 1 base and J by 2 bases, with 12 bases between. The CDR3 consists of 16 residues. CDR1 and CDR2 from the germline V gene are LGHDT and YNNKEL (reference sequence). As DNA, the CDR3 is TGTGCCAGCAGCCAAGGACAACCGGGAACCTACAATGAGCAGTTCTTC. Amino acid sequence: CASSQGQPGTYNEQFF.

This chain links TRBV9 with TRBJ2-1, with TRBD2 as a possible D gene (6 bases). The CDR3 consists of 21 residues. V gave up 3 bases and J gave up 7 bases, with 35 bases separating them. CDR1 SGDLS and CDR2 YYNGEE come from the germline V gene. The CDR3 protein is CASSGQAKRGRGRTNPNEQFF. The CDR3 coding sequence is TGTGCCAGCAGCGGACAAGCGAAGAGAGGGAGAGGGAGGACTAACCCTAATGAGCAGTTCTTC.

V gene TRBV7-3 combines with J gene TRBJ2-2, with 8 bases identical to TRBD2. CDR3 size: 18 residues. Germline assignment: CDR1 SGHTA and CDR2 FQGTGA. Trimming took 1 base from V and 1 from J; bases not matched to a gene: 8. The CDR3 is CASSLNPYGRGNTGELFF. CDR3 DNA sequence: TGTGCCAGCAGCTTAAACCCTTACGGGAGGGGGAACACCGGGGAGCTGTTTTTT.

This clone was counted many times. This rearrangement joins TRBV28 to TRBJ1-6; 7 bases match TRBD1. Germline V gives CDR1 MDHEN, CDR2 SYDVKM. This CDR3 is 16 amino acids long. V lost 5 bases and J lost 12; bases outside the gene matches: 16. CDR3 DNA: TGTGCCAGCAGTCCATACAGGGGTCTCTCTCAGGGACCCCTCCACTTT. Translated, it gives CASSPYRGLSQGPLHF. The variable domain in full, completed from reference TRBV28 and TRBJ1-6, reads DVKVTQSSRYLVKRTGEKVFLECVQDMDHENMFWYRQDPGLGLRLIYFSYDVKMKEKGDIPEGYSVSREKKERFSLILESASTNQTSMYLCASSPYRGLSQGPLHFGNGTRLTVT.

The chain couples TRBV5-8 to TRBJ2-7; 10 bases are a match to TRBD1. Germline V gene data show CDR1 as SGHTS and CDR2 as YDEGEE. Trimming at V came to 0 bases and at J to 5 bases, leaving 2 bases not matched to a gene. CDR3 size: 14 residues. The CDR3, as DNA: TGTGCCAGCAGCTTGGGACAGGGGGCGGACGAGCAGTACTTC. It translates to CASSLGQGADEQYF.

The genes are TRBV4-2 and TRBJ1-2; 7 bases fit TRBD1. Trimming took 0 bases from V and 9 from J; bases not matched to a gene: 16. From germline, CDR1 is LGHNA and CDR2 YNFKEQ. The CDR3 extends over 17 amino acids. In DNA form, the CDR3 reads TGTGCCAGCAGCCAAGAGTCCGGGACAGAGAAGGACGTTAGCTACACCTTC. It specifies CASSQESGTEKDVSYTF.

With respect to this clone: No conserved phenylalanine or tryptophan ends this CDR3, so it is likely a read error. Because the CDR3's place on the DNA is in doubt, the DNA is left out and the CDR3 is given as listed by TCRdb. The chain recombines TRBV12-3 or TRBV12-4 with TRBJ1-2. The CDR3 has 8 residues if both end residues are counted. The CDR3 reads CASSFTAV.

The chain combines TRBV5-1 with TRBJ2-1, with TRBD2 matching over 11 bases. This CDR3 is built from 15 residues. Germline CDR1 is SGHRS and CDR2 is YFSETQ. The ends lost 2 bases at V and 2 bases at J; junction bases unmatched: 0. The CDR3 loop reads CASSLLAGAYNEQFF. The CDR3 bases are TGCGCCAGCAGCTTACTAGCGGGAGCCTACAATGAGCAGTTCTTC.

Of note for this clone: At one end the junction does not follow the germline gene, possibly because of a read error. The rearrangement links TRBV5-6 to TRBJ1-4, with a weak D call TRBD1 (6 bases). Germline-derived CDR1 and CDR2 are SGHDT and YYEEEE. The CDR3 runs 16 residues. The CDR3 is CTSSPRGLSTNEKLFF. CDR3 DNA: TGTACCAGCAGCCCCAGGGGATTGAGTACTAATGAAAAACTGTTTTTT.

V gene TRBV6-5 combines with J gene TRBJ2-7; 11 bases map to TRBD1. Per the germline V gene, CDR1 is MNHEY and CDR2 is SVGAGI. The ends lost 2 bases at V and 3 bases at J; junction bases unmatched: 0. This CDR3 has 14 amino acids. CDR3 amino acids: CASSYGTGGYEQYF. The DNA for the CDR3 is TGTGCCAGCAGTTACGGGACAGGGGGCTACGAGCAGTACTTC.

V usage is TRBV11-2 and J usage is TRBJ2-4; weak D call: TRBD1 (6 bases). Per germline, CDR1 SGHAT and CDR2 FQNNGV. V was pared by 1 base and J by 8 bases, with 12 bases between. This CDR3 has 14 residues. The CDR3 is CASSLGGPVDIQYF. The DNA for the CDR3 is TGTGCCAGCAGCTTAGGGGGGCCCGTAGACATTCAGTACTTC.

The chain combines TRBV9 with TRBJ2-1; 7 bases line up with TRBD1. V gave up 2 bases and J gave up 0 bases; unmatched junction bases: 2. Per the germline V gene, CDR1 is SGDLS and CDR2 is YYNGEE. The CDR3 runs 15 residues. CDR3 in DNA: TGTGCCAGCAGCGTTGACAGGGTCTCCTACAATGAGCAGTTCTTC. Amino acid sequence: CASSVDRVSYNEQFF.

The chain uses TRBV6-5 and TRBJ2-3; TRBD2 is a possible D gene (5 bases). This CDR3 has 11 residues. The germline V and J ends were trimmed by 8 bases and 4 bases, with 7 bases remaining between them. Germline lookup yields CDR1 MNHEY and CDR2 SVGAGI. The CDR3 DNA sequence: TGTGCCAGCCGAGGGCCAGATACGCAGTATTTT. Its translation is CASRGPDTQYF.

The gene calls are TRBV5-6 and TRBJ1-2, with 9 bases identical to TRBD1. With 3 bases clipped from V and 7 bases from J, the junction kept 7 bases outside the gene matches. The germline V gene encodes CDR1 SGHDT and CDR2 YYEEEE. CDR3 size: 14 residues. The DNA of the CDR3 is TGTGCCAGCAGCTGGGGACAGGGAACAGGTGGCTACACCTTC. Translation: CASSWGQGTGGYTF. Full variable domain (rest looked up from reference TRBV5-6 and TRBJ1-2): DAGVTQSPTHLIKTRGQQVTLRCSPKSGHDTVSWYQQALGQGPQFIFQYYEEEERQRGNFPDRFSGHQFPNYSSELNVNALLLGDSALYLCASSWGQGTGGYTFGSGTRLTVV.

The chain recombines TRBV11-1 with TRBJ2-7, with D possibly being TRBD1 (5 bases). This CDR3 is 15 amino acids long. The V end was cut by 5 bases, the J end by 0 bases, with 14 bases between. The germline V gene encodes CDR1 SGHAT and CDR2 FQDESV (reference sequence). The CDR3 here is CASSRDRDTSYEQYF. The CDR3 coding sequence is TGTGCCAGCAGCCGTGACAGAGATACCTCCTACGAGCAGTACTTC. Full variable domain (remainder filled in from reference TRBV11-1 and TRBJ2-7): EAEVAQSPRYKITEKSQAVAFWCDPISGHATLYWYRQILGQGPELLVQFQDESVVDDSQLPKDRFSAERLKGVDSTLKIQPAELGDSAMYLCASSRDRDTSYEQYFGPGTRLTVT.

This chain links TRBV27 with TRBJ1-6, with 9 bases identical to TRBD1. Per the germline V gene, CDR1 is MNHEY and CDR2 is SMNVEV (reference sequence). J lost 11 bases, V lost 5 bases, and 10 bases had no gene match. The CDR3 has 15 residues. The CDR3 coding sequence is TGTGCCAGCAGTCCACGGGACAGGGATAGAACACCCCTCCACTTT. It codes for CASSPRDRDRTPLHF.

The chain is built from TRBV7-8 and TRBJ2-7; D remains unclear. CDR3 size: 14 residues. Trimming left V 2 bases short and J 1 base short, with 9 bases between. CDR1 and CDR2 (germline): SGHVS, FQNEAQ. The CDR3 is CASSLIVSSYEQYF. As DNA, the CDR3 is TGTGCCAGCAGCTTAATAGTGTCATCCTACGAGCAGTACTTC.

The CDR3 reads CASSPLGQGGSYEQYF. DNA of the CDR3: TGTGCCAGCAGCCCCCTCGGACAGGGGGGATCCTACGAGCAGTACTTC. The chain links TRBV9 to TRBJ2-7; 10 bases map to TRBD1. The junction had 8 bases not matched to a gene; V was cut back by 4 bases and J by 1 base. This CDR3 has 16 residues. From germline, CDR1 is SGDLS and CDR2 YYNGEE. Supplemented by reference TRBV9 and TRBJ2-7, the full variable domain reads DSGVTQTPKHLITATGQRVTLRCSPRSGDLSVYWYQQSLDQGLQFLIQYYNGEERAKGNILERFSAQQFPDLHSELNLSSLELGDSALYFCASSPLGQGGSYEQYFGPGTRLTVT.